The 10 T cell receptor beta chains in this list originate from one sample, sequenced in a study of cytomegalovirus exposure and HLA in healthy donors. PCR was performed using 60 Vbeta and 13 Jbeta primers. This table comes from immunoSEQ multiplex PCR, and its TCRdb copy is limited to in-frame clones, with some not included. The sample holds about 170,000 clones, 73% seen once. Sequenced input: PBMCs. Receptors were obtained from a woman younger than 30 in good health and CMV-seropositive.

This chain connects TRBV5-1 to TRBJ2-7; TRBD1 is a possible D gene (6 bases). V was shortened by 1 base and J by 7 bases, with 15 bases between the two germline ends. The CDR3 extends over 14 amino acids. Germline loops: CDR1 SGHRS, CDR2 YFSETQ. The CDR3 loop reads CASSLYTGTQEQYF. The DNA for the CDR3 is TGCGCCAGCAGCTTGTATACCGGGACACAAGAGCAGTACTTC.

This clone appeared many times. This chain uses TRBV27 with TRBJ1-4, with D unclear. V was clipped by 5 bases and J by 0 bases, with 10 bases between them. This CDR3 is built from 15 residues. Germline V gene sequence: CDR1 MNHEY, CDR2 SMNVEV (reference sequence). The CDR3 protein is CASSQAVATNEKLFF. The CDR3 nucleotides are TGTGCCAGCAGTCAAGCTGTTGCAACTAATGAAAAACTGTTTTTT.

To note about this clone: Other DNA sequences of this sample code for an identical CDR3. The chain links TRBV4-1 to TRBJ2-6; D is perhaps TRBD2 (5 bases). The CDR3 sequence is 18 residues long. Trimming shortened V by 0 bases and J by 4 bases, and 16 bases separated the two germline ends. Germline-derived CDR1 and CDR2 are MGHRA and YSYEKL. CDR3 amino acids: CASSQDRTLGGGANVLTF. CDR3 nucleotide sequence: TGCGCCAGCAGCCAAGATCGGACTTTGGGCGGAGGGGCCAACGTCCTGACTTTC.

The chain joins TRBV4-1 to TRBJ2-5; TRBD2 matches at 12 bases. The DNA end favors TRBJ2-7, so the J call may be wrong. Germline values: CDR1 MGHRA, CDR2 YSYEKL. This CDR3 has 21 amino acids. The chain's CDR3 is CASSQVGTSGGPRRVLYEQYF. CDR3 sequence (DNA): TGCGCCAGCAGCCAAGTGGGAACTAGCGGGGGGCCGCGACGGGTTCTCTACGAGCAGTACTTC.

A few counts support this clone. The chain uses TRBV4-1 and TRBJ1-5, with D unresolved. The CDR3 runs 15 residues. V dropped 0 bases and J dropped 0 bases, with 6 bases sitting between them. The V gene's germline CDR1 is MGHRA and CDR2 YSYEKL. CDR3 sequence: CASSQEGSSNQPQHF. CDR3 DNA sequence: TGCGCCAGCAGCCAAGAGGGGAGTAGCAATCAGCCCCAGCATTTT.

The gene calls are TRBV29-1 and TRBJ2-1, with a possible D match to TRBD2 (5 bases). The V and J ends lost 8 bases and 6 bases respectively, with 14 bases between them. The CDR3 is made up of 12 amino acids. The germline V gene encodes CDR1 SQVTM and CDR2 ANQGSEA. CDR3 in amino acids: CSIVRRTNEQFF. CDR3 nucleotide sequence: TGCAGCATAGTCCGGAGGACCAATGAGCAGTTCTTC.

The chain joins TRBV2 to TRBJ1-5, with D possibly TRBD1 on 6 matching bases. CDR1 is SNHLY and CDR2 is FYNNEI in the germline V gene. V was clipped by 4 bases and J by 4 bases, with 17 bases between them. CDR3 length: 16 residues. The CDR3 DNA reads TGTGCCAGCAGTGCCTCCCCCGGGACACCTAATCAGCCCCAGCATTTT. This translates into CASSASPGTPNQPQHF.

The gene calls are TRBV28 and TRBJ2-5; TRBD2 agrees at 7 bases. In germline, CDR1 is MDHEN, CDR2 SYDVKM. This CDR3 has 14 residues. V shed 6 bases and J 5 bases; nucleotides not matched to a gene: 9. The CDR3 sequence is CASSTLAVRETQYF. The CDR3 DNA follows: TGTGCCAGCAGCACCCTAGCGGTGCGGGAGACCCAGTACTTC.

The rearrangement joins TRBV6-5 to TRBJ1-2, with 8 bases aligning to TRBD1. Germline trimming cut 7 bases from V and 6 bases from J; bases unmatched to any gene: 7. The CDR3 totals 13 residues. Germline V gives CDR1 MNHEY, CDR2 SVGAGI. In DNA, the CDR3 is TGTGCCAGCATGGCCAGGGGGCAAAATGGCTACACCTTC. Its protein product is CASMARGQNGYTF.

On this clone itself: Because the CDR3's place on the DNA is in doubt, the DNA is left out and the CDR3 is given as listed by TCRdb. V is TRBV7-9 and J is TRBJ2-7; TRBD2 is the table's D call, not checked against the DNA. The germline V gene has CDR1 SEHNR and CDR2 FQNEAQ (reference sequence). The CDR3 is 14 amino acids long, termini counted. The CDR3 is CASSFGPGAYEQYF.